Included here is one TCR beta chain sequence, with context. The entry originates in a study of blood T cell repertoires in COVID-19. Study-level information: T cells, B-cell-depleted T cells, or PBMCs provided the cDNA or gDNA that served as material.

Original data processing: Estimation of nucleated cell counts relied on the amplification of reference gene primers. Clones were sequenced by immunoSEQ multiplex PCR, and TCRdb holds only the in-frame ones, with some missing. That table gives V, J and clone size, and the DNA gave D and trimming. The sample holds approximately 250,000 clones, roughly 86% seen once. V was cut by 5 bases and J by 1 base, with 18 bases left in between. This CDR3 spans 17 amino acids. Germline V gives CDR1 SNHLY, CDR2 FYNNEI. This receptor was obtained from a woman aged 55-75 years who had recovered from COVID-19. Sequencing was performed on peripheral blood. V and J are TRBV2 and TRBJ2-4; D might be TRBD2 (5 bases). The CDR3 DNA follows: TGTGCCAGCAGTACCGAAATAGCGTCCGTTGCCAAAAACATTCAGTACTTC. Protein sequence: CASSTEIASVAKNIQYF.